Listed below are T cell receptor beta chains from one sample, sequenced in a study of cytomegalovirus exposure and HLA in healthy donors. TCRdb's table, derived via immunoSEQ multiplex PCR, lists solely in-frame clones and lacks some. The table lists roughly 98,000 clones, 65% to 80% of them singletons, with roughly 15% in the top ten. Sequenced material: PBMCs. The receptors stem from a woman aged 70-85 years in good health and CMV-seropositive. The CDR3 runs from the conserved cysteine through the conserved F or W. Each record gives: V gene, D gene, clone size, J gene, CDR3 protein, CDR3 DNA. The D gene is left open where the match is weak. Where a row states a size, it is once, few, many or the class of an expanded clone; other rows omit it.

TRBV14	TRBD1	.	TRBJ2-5	CASSQMGQGYQETQYF	TGTGCCAGCAGCCAAATGGGACAGGGGTACCAAGAGACCCAGTACTTC
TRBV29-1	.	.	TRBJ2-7	CSVEASSYEQYF	TGCAGCGTTGAAGCTTCCTCCTACGAGCAGTACTTC
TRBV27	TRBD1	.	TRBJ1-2	CASSLSTVEGATNGYTF	TGTGCCAGCAGTTTATCCACCGTGGAGGGGGCGACGAATGGCTACACCTTC
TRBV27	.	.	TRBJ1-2	CASSFQGSYGYTF	TGTGCCAGCAGTTTTCAGGGGAGCTATGGCTACACCTTC
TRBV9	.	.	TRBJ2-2	CASSPSPGANTGELFF	TGTGCCAGCAGCCCCTCCCCGGGGGCGAACACCGGGGAGCTGTTTTTT
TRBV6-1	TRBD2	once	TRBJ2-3	CATATSGVSTDTQYF	TGTGCCACCGCCACTAGCGGGGTTAGCACAGATACGCAGTATTTT
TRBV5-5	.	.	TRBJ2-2	CASSLGLASGELFF	TGTGCCAGCAGCTTGGGTCTGGCCTCCGGGGAGCTGTTTTTT
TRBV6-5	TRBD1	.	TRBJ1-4	CASGKTGEANEKLFF	TGTGCCAGCGGAAAGACAGGGGAGGCTAATGAAAAACTGTTTTTT
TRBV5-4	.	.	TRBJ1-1	CASSPIGGRLEAFF	TGTGCCAGCAGCCCCATCGGGGGGCGGCTTGAAGCTTTCTTT
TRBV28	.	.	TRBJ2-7	CASSLPSPRYEQYF	TGTGCCAGCAGTTTACCCTCGCCCAGGTACGAGCAGTACTTC
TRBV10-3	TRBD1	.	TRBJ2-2	CAIRPDRTNTGELFF	TGTGCCATCCGACCGGACAGGACGAACACCGGGGAGCTGTTTTTT
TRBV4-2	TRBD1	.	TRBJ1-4	CASSHDNRGGKLFF	TGTGCCAGCAGCCACGACAACAGGGGAGGAAAACTGTTTTTT
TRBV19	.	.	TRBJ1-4	CASSIPTNEKLFF	TGTGCCAGTAGCATTCCAACTAATGAAAAACTGTTTTTT
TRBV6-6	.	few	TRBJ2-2	CASSYSPGRSGGELFF	TGTGCCAGCAGTTACTCCCCTGGGAGATCAGGCGGGGAGCTGTTTTTT
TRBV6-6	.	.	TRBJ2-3	CASTNGLSTDTQYF	TGTGCCAGCACCAACGGGTTAAGCACAGATACGCAGTATTTT
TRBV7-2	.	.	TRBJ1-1	CASSSGQYEAFF	TGTGCCAGCAGCTCAGGACAGTATGAAGCTTTCTTT
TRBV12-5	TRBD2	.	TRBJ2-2	CASGLVGGAGELFF	TGTGCTAGTGGTTTGGTTGGGGGGGCCGGGGAGCTGTTTTTT
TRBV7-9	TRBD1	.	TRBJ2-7	CSSSKLPTRQGVEEQYF	TGTTCCAGCAGCAAACTTCCGACTCGACAGGGAGTGGAGGAGCAGTACTTC
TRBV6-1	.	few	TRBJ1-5	CASHSRGVRQPQHF	TGTGCCAGCCATTCACGGGGGGTCAGGCAGCCCCAGCATTTT
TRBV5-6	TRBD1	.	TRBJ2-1	CASSYARFPGQGNEQFF	TGTGCCAGCAGCTATGCTCGTTTTCCGGGACAGGGGAATGAGCAGTTCTTC
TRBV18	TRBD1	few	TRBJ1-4	CASSPGTGVTNEKLFF	TGTGCCAGCTCACCTGGGACAGGGGTTACTAATGAAAAACTGTTTTTT
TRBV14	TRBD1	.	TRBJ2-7	CASSSPKWDSGPYEQYF	TGTGCCAGCAGCTCCCCTAAGTGGGACAGTGGACCCTACGAGCAGTACTTC
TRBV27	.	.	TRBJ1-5	CASSLHGGSNQPQHF	TGTGCCAGCAGTCTCCATGGAGGTAGCAATCAGCCCCAGCATTTT
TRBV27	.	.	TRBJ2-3	CASSLSHPGSYTQYF	TGTGCCAGCAGTTTGTCCCACCCGGGATCCTATACGCAGTATTTT
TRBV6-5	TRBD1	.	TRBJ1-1	CASSRGDRVNTEAFF	TGTGCCAGCAGTAGGGGGGACAGGGTGAACACTGAAGCTTTCTTT
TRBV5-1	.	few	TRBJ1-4	CASSLGPPKLIATNEKLFF	TGCGCCAGCAGCTTGGGCCCGCCGAAACTCATTGCAACTAATGAAAAACTGTTTTTT
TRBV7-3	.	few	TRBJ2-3	CASSLRQGGNTQYF	TGTGCCAGCAGCTTACGCCAGGGGGGAAATACGCAGTATTTT
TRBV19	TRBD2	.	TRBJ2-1	CASSPQRGERNEQFF	TGTGCCAGTAGTCCCCAGCGGGGGGAGAGGAATGAGCAGTTCTTC
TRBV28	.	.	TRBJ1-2	CASSLLQSGYTF	TGTGCCAGCAGTTTATTACAGAGCGGCTACACCTTC
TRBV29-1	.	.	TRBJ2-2	CSVERLGAPGELFF	TGCAGCGTTGAACGATTAGGGGCCCCCGGGGAGCTGTTTTTT
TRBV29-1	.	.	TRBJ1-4	CSVGGGVRNEKLFF	TGCAGCGTTGGAGGAGGGGTACGGAATGAAAAACTGTTTTTT
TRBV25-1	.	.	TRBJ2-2	CASSDWSTGELFF	TGTGCCAGCAGTGACTGGAGCACCGGGGAGCTGTTTTTT
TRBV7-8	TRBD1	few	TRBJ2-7	CASSLVRTGLYEQYF	TGTGCCAGCAGCTTAGTTAGGACAGGGTTATACGAGCAGTACTTC
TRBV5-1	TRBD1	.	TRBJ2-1	CASSLRTGKSNEQFF	TGCGCCAGCAGCTTGAGGACAGGGAAGAGCAATGAGCAGTTCTTC
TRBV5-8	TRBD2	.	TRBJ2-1	CASSLQWTSGSYNEQFF	TGTGCCAGCAGCTTACAATGGACTAGCGGAAGCTACAATGAGCAGTTCTTC
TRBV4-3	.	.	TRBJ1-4	CASSQDPRGLNEKLFF	TGCGCCAGCAGCCAAGACCCCAGGGGTTTGAATGAAAAACTGTTTTTT
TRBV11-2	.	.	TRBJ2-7	CASRYLWGSRGEQYF	TGTGCCAGCAGATATCTCTGGGGGTCACGGGGGGAGCAGTACTTC
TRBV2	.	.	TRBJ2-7	CASSEARYEQYF	TGTGCCAGCAGTGAAGCGCGGTACGAGCAGTACTTC
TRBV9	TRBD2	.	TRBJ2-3	CASSRRLAGGEGTDTQYF	TGTGCCAGCAGCCGTAGACTAGCGGGAGGAGAAGGCACAGATACGCAGTATTTT
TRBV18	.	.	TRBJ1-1	CASSLALGLDTEAFF	TGTGCCAGCTCACTGGCACTCGGTCTAGACACTGAAGCTTTCTTT
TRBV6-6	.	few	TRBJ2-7	CASSYDAGSGEQYF	TGTGCCAGCAGTTACGATGCAGGGTCAGGAGAGCAGTACTTC
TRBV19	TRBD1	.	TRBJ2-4	CASSISTGGGKNIQYF	TGTGCCAGTAGTATATCCACAGGGGGCGGAAAAAACATTCAGTACTTC
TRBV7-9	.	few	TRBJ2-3	CASSPVGTTSTDTQYF	TGTGCCAGCAGCCCCGTAGGGACAACTAGCACAGATACGCAGTATTTT
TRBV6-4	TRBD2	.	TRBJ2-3	CASRGLAGGQYTQYF	TGTGCCAGCAGAGGTCTAGCGGGGGGGCAATATACGCAGTATTTT
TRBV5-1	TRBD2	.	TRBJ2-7	CASSGGLAGAYEQYF	TGCGCCAGCAGCGGGGGACTAGCGGGAGCCTACGAGCAGTACTTC
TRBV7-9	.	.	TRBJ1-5	CASSLKGGSQPQHF	TGTGCCAGCAGTCTAAAGGGAGGGTCCCAGCCCCAGCATTTT
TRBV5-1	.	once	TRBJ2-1	CASRLARLNEQFF	TGCGCCAGCAGGCTAGCTAGGTTGAATGAGCAGTTCTTC
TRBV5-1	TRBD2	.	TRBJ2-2	CASSPGGANTGELFF	TGCGCCAGCAGCCCCGGGGGGGCGAACACCGGGGAGCTGTTTTTT
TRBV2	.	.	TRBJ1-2	CASSENSYGYTF	TGTGCCAGCAGTGAAAACAGCTATGGCTACACCTTC
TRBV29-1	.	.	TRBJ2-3	CSVLRLSGGGTDTQYF	TGCAGCGTTCTGCGCCTAAGCGGCGGGGGCACAGATACGCAGTATTTT
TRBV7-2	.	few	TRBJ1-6	CASSLAHGSPLHF	TGTGCCAGCAGCTTAGCGCACGGGTCACCCCTCCACTTT
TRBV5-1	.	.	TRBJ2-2	CASSLAPAGELFF	TGCGCCAGCAGCTTGGCCCCGGCCGGGGAGCTGTTTTTT
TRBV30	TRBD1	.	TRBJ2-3	CALGQGFGDTQYF	TGTGCCTTGGGACAGGGGTTCGGAGATACGCAGTATTTT
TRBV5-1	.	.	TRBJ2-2	CASSRDVASGELFF	TGCGCCAGCAGCAGGGATGTAGCGTCCGGGGAGCTGTTTTTT
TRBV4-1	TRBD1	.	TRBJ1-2	CASSQGRGGQGNYGYTF	TGCGCCAGCAGCCAAGGGCGGGGTGGACAGGGAAACTATGGCTACACCTTC